A single TCR beta chain is shown here with its context. Its antigen remains unidentified. Trimming removed 6 bases from V and 2 bases from J; junction bases left unmatched: 7. Germline V gene data show CDR1 as KGHSH and CDR2 as LQKENI. This CDR3 has 14 residues. This sample was included in a study of early stage breast cancer tumors. As for the study in general: Of 15 to 20 invasive breast tumors, more than ten were hormone receptor-positive, HER2-negative. Study observations and caveats: Tumors had approximately 2.5-fold higher T cell density than normal breast. Chain pairing and CD4, CD8 or FOXP3 expression were not captured. Enriched TCRB sequences shared across patients were mostly commonly generated sequences.

The table came from immunoSEQ multiplex PCR; TCRdb's copy has only in-frame clones and leaves some out. The sample lists about 50,000 clones, about 83% occurring once. The origin of this receptor is a person aged 25 to 39 with breast cancer. Sequencing was performed on blood. The chain is built from TRBV18 and TRBJ2-7; 7 nucleotides align to TRBD1. CDR3 loop: CASSLTDRAYEQYF. The CDR3 nucleotides are TGTGCCAGCTCTCTAACCGACAGGGCCTACGAGCAGTACTTC.